This entry features one T cell receptor (beta chain) sequence. V shed 1 base, J shed 3 bases, and the junction held 8 bases outside the gene matches. This CDR3 has 17 residues. The germline CDR1 and CDR2 sequences are LGHNA and YSLEER. Method: immunoSEQ multiplex PCR; TCRdb's copy keeps in-frame clones and lacks some. The sample has around 49,000 clones; 80% to 95% are singletons. V gene TRBV4-3 combines with J gene TRBJ2-3; TRBD2 aligns across 9 bases. The receptor was isolated from a man aged 40-50 years with rheumatoid arthritis. The sequencing input was PBMCs. CDR3 region: CASSQGGSGSRTDTQYF. The CDR3 DNA is TGCGCCAGCAGCCAAGGGGGTAGCGGGAGTCGAACAGATACGCAGTATTTT.